This T cell receptor (beta chain) was recorded in a study of cytomegalovirus exposure and HLA in healthy donors. Overall study results and limits: Specific recognition of CMV antigens was confirmed in vitro for a few chains (all CMV-associated). Common viral pathogens seemed, in a later analysis, to connect with several of the most significant clusters. A missense DCLRE1C variant was associated with V- and J-gene trimming of TCR beta chains in a later analysis, and an independent cohort replicated the association.

A multiplex PCR was run with 60 Vbeta primers and 13 Jbeta primers. Assay: immunoSEQ multiplex PCR; the TCRdb copy retains only in-frame clones and omits some. The data contain about 120,000 clones, 83% of them seen just once; the ten biggest clones take up about 3.5%. The germline V gene has CDR1 MNHEY and CDR2 SMNVEV (reference sequence). This CDR3 region has 16 residues. After removal of 3 bases from V and 6 bases from J, the junction contained 5 bases not matched to a gene. Regarding this clone: Antigen specificity is unknown.

This TCR was sampled from a woman aged 40 to 49 in good health and CMV-seropositive. The chain links TRBV27 to TRBJ2-2; 12 bases map to TRBD1. Material: PBMCs. CDR3 nucleotides: TGTGCCAGCAGTTTGGGGACAGGGGGCCTCGCCGGGGAGCTGTTTTTT. It yields the protein CASSLGTGGLAGELFF.